The entry below describes one TCR beta chain. As yet, its antigen is unknown. The protocol was immunoSEQ multiplex PCR, while the TCRdb copy is restricted to in-frame clones and leaves out a portion. The sample yields tens of thousands of clones, roughly 84% seen once. This entry is derived from a study of cytomegalovirus exposure and HLA in healthy donors. Study information: The same platform as the roughly 670 first-cohort repertoires was used for the 110 or so validation repertoires, a later analysis reported.

Findings and limits, study-wide: Cytomegalovirus status was reportedly diagnosed by the classifier with high specificity and sensitivity. In vitro experiments confirmed that a few CMV-associated chains were specific for CMV antigens. Altogether, 170 or so TCR beta chains were recorded as cytomegalovirus-associated.

In germline, CDR1 is SGHNT, CDR2 YYREEE (reference sequence). CDR3 length: 14 residues. Trimming stripped 6 bases from V and 2 bases from J, with 15 bases between. The origin of this receptor is a woman aged 18 to 35 in good health and CMV-seropositive. The sample taken for sequencing was PBMCs. The V gene is TRBV5-4, the J gene TRBJ2-7, with D maybe TRBD1 (5 bases). The CDR3 DNA follows: TGTGCCAGCACCCCCACAGGACAAACCTACGAGCAGTACTTC. Translation: CASTPTGQTYEQYF.